A selection of T cell receptor beta chains follows, all from one sample in a study of Graves' ophthalmopathy and Graves' hyperthyroidism. One entry per CDR3 protein results from TCRdb running MiXCR on the multiplex PCR reads. The sample comprises some 240,000 distinct CDR3 sequences, around 45% of which are singletons, and about 45% rests with the top ten. Input material: peripheral blood. The source is an adult man with Graves' ophthalmopathy. Both conserved end residues are part of each CDR3. Each record gives: V gene, J gene, clone size, D gene, CDR3 protein, CDR3 DNA. The D gene is left open where the match is weak. Clone size, where shown, is once, few, many, or a class for clones that have expanded.

V: TRBV10-3
J: TRBJ2-7
size: -
D: -
CDR3: CAISYSTYAYEQYF
DNA: TGTGCCATCAGTTACTCGACTTATGCCTACGAGCAGTACTTC

V: TRBV5-4
J: TRBJ2-5
size: -
D: TRBD2
CDR3: CASSELAGVLATDTQYF
DNA: TGTGCCAGCAGTGAGTTAGCGGGAGTGTTGGCCACAGATACGCAGTACTTC

V: TRBV7-2
J: TRBJ1-1
size: -
D: -
CDR3: CASSAPGRLNTEAFF
DNA: TGTGCCAGCAGCGCCCCGGGCAGGTTGAACACTGAAGCTTTCTTT

V: TRBV5-1
J: TRBJ1-1
size: -
D: -
CDR3: CASSPRQVNNEAFF
DNA: TGCGCCAGCAGCCCTCGACAGGTGAACAATGAAGCTTTCTTT

V: TRBV5-1
J: TRBJ2-7
size: -
D: TRBD1
CDR3: CASSSRDRGPYEQYF
DNA: TGCGCCAGCAGCTCCCGGGACAGGGGGCCATACGAGCAGTACTTC

V: TRBV29-1
J: TRBJ2-7
size: -
D: TRBD1
CDR3: CSAERQGAYEQYF
DNA: TGCAGCGCAGAAAGGCAGGGGGCCTACGAGCAGTACTTC

V: TRBV7-7
J: TRBJ1-5
size: -
D: -
CDR3: CASSHRTDQPQHF
DNA: TGTGCCAGCAGCCACCGGACAGATCAGCCCCAGCATTTT

V: TRBV24-1
J: TRBJ2-2
size: few
D: -
CDR3: CATSDRGQNTGELFF
DNA: TGTGCCACCAGTGACCGCGGACAAAACACCGGGGAGCTGTTTTTT

V: TRBV3-1
J: TRBJ1-1
size: -
D: -
CDR3: CASSPQDSTEAFF
DNA: TGTGCCAGCAGCCCCCAAGATAGCACTGAAGCTTTCTTT

V: TRBV20-1
J: TRBJ2-5
size: -
D: -
CDR3: CSARDIEFKTASQETQYF
DNA: TGCAGTGCTAGAGATATAGAGTTCAAAACGGCGAGCCAAGAGACCCAGTACTTC

V: TRBV10-1
J: TRBJ1-4
size: once
D: -
CDR3: CASIPGREKLFF
DNA: TGCGCCAGCATACCGGGACGTGAAAAACTGTTTTTT

V: TRBV24-1
J: TRBJ1-2
size: -
D: TRBD1
CDR3: CATSDSTGDGYTF
DNA: TGTGCCACCAGTGATTCGACAGGGGATGGCTACACCTTC

V: TRBV12-3/TRBV12-4
J: TRBJ1-5
size: -
D: -
CDR3: CASSNSNQPQHF
DNA: TGTGCCAGCAGTAATAGCAATCAGCCCCAGCATTTT

V: TRBV18
J: TRBJ1-5
size: -
D: -
CDR3: CASSPLGQSNQPQHF
DNA: TGTGCCAGCTCACCACTAGGACAGAGCAATCAGCCCCAGCATTTT

V: TRBV24-1
J: TRBJ2-2
size: -
D: -
CDR3: CATSDLRNTGELFF
DNA: TGTGCCACCAGTGATTTGAGGAACACCGGGGAGCTGTTTTTT

V: TRBV19
J: TRBJ1-1
size: -
D: TRBD1
CDR3: CASRPRDRGPRHTEAFF
DNA: TGTGCCAGTAGGCCAAGGGACAGGGGGCCACGGCACACTGAAGCTTTCTTT

V: TRBV2
J: TRBJ1-2
size: -
D: TRBD1
CDR3: CASSSIGGHYGYTF
DNA: TGTGCCAGCAGTTCAATAGGGGGCCACTATGGCTACACCTTC

V: TRBV10-3
J: TRBJ2-7
size: many
D: TRBD1
CDR3: CAISGTAYEQYF
DNA: TGTGCCATCAGCGGGACAGCCTACGAGCAGTACTTC

V: TRBV2
J: TRBJ2-5
size: -
D: TRBD2
CDR3: CASSEGEGQETQYF
DNA: TGTGCCAGCAGTGAAGGGGAGGGGCAAGAGACCCAGTACTTC

V: TRBV14
J: TRBJ1-1
size: -
D: TRBD1
CDR3: CASSQKGGAAFF
DNA: TGTGCCAGCAGCCAAAAAGGGGGCGCGGCTTTCTTT

V: TRBV14
J: TRBJ1-2
size: -
D: TRBD1
CDR3: CASSQEPGQGNYGYTF
DNA: TGTGCCAGCAGCCAAGAACCGGGACAGGGAAACTATGGCTACACCTTC

V: TRBV20-1
J: TRBJ2-5
size: -
D: TRBD2
CDR3: CSAANRASGRSETQYF
DNA: TGCAGTGCTGCGAATAGGGCTAGCGGGAGATCAGAGACCCAGTACTTC

V: TRBV20-1
J: TRBJ1-5
size: few
D: -
CDR3: CRAMGGAGNQPQHF
DNA: TGCAGGGCTATGGGGGGGGCTGGCAATCAGCCCCAGCATTTT

V: TRBV4-3
J: TRBJ1-2
size: -
D: -
CDR3: CASSQVSGLIYGYTF
DNA: TGCGCCAGCAGCCAAGTTTCAGGGTTGATATATGGCTACACCTTC

V: TRBV19
J: TRBJ1-5
size: once
D: TRBD1
CDR3: CASRRDRGSYNQPQHF
DNA: TGTGCCAGTAGACGGGACAGGGGGAGTTATAATCAGCCCCAGCATTTT

V: TRBV7-3
J: TRBJ2-5
size: -
D: TRBD1
CDR3: CASSEDRAGGTQYF
DNA: TGTGCCAGCAGCGAGGACAGGGCTGGGGGGACCCAGTACTTC

V: TRBV28
J: TRBJ1-2
size: -
D: -
CDR3: CASSSYFYGYTF
DNA: TGTGCCAGCAGTTCGTATTTTTATGGCTACACCTTC

V: TRBV29-1
J: TRBJ2-7
size: many
D: -
CDR3: CSHKRPESYEQYF
DNA: TGCAGTCATAAACGACCCGAATCCTACGAGCAGTACTTC

V: TRBV12-3/TRBV12-4
J: TRBJ1-1
size: many
D: -
CDR3: CASSLQGTEAFF
DNA: TGTGCCAGCAGCCTACAGGGAACTGAAGCTTTCTTT

V: TRBV7-9
J: TRBJ2-7
size: -
D: TRBD1
CDR3: CASSLRGTGPDYEQYF
DNA: TGCGCCAGCAGCTTAAGGGGGACAGGGCCTGATTACGAGCAGTACTTC

V: TRBV7-2
J: TRBJ2-7
size: few
D: -
CDR3: CASRGTVSSYEQYF
DNA: TGTGCCAGCCGCGGGACGGTGAGCTCCTACGAGCAGTACTTC

V: TRBV7-3
J: TRBJ1-3
size: -
D: TRBD1
CDR3: CASSLISTGPRHSGNTIYF
DNA: TGTGCCAGCAGCTTAATTTCGACAGGGCCCAGACACTCTGGAAACACCATATATTTT

V: TRBV7-2
J: TRBJ2-5
size: few
D: TRBD2
CDR3: CASSPTLAAQETQYF
DNA: TGTGCCAGCAGCCCTACCCTAGCGGCCCAAGAGACCCAGTACTTC

V: TRBV11-1
J: TRBJ2-7
size: -
D: -
CDR3: CASSRLSRDEQYF
DNA: TGTGCCAGCAGCCGTCTGTCTAGGGACGAGCAGTACTTC

V: TRBV5-1
J: TRBJ1-5
size: -
D: -
CDR3: CASTPTEGGPQHF
DNA: TGCGCCAGCACGCCCACTGAAGGGGGGCCCCAGCATTTT

V: TRBV20-1
J: TRBJ2-7
size: few
D: -
CDR3: CSASSGAGAWYEQYF
DNA: TGCAGTGCTAGTTCAGGGGCAGGGGCATGGTACGAGCAGTACTTC

V: TRBV7-6
J: TRBJ2-5
size: -
D: -
CDR3: CASSSREQETQYF
DNA: TGTGCCAGCAGCTCCAGGGAACAAGAGACCCAGTACTTC

V: TRBV9
J: TRBJ1-2
size: many
D: -
CDR3: CASSVATTTYGYTF
DNA: TGTGCCAGCAGCGTAGCTACAACAACCTATGGCTACACCTTC

V: TRBV7-8
J: TRBJ2-5
size: -
D: TRBD1
CDR3: CASSSRTGLETQYF
DNA: TGTGCCAGCAGCTCCCGGACAGGGCTAGAGACCCAGTACTTC

V: TRBV2
J: TRBJ1-4
size: few
D: TRBD1
CDR3: CASSAIRGPNEKLFF
DNA: TGTGCCAGCAGTGCCATTAGGGGGCCCAATGAAAAACTGTTTTTT

V: TRBV24-1
J: TRBJ2-7
size: many
D: -
CDR3: CATSYGYEQYF
DNA: TGTGCCACCAGTTACGGGTACGAGCAGTACTTC

V: TRBV10-3
J: TRBJ1-2
size: few
D: -
CDR3: CAISVLRDGYTF
DNA: TGTGCCATCAGTGTTCTCCGGGATGGCTACACCTTC

V: TRBV10-3
J: TRBJ2-7
size: -
D: -
CDR3: CAISLSEQYF
DNA: TGTGCCATCAGTTTGTCCGAGCAGTACTTC

V: TRBV7-8
J: TRBJ2-7
size: -
D: -
CDR3: CASSLSGVRDEQYF
DNA: TGTGCCAGCAGCTTATCAGGGGTTCGCGACGAGCAGTACTTC

V: TRBV19
J: TRBJ1-1
size: -
D: -
CDR3: CASSKGAARKTEAFF
DNA: TGTGCCAGTAGTAAAGGGGCCGCGAGGAAGACTGAAGCTTTCTTT

V: TRBV5-1
J: TRBJ2-7
size: -
D: -
CDR3: CASSLEGFNYEQYF
DNA: TGCGCCAGCAGCTTGGAGGGATTTAACTACGAGCAGTACTTC

V: TRBV10-3
J: TRBJ2-5
size: -
D: TRBD2
CDR3: CAISDKLAGGSFTQYF
DNA: TGTGCCATCAGTGATAAACTAGCGGGAGGTTCCTTTACCCAGTACTTC

V: TRBV19
J: TRBJ1-6
size: once
D: -
CDR3: CARVVSSYNSPLHF
DNA: TGTGCTAGAGTGGTGAGCTCCTATAATTCACCCCTCCACTTT

V: TRBV9
J: TRBJ2-7
size: few
D: -
CDR3: CASSESPRSTYEQYF
DNA: TGTGCCAGCAGCGAGAGCCCCAGGAGTACCTACGAGCAGTACTTC

V: TRBV7-9
J: TRBJ2-6
size: once
D: -
CDR3: CASTLGPGSGANVLTF
DNA: TGTGCCAGCACCCTGGGACCAGGCTCTGGGGCCAACGTCCTGACTTTC

V: TRBV9
J: TRBJ1-1
size: -
D: -
CDR3: CASSLVLGIETVNTEAFF
DNA: TGTGCCAGCAGCTTAGTTTTGGGTATCGAGACAGTGAACACTGAAGCTTTCTTT

V: TRBV2
J: TRBJ2-7
size: -
D: -
CDR3: CASSKHGDSYEQYF
DNA: TGTGCCAGCAGCAAACACGGGGATTCCTACGAGCAGTACTTC